This TCR beta chain was found in a study of cytomegalovirus exposure and HLA in healthy donors. On the study more broadly: Of roughly 400 genotyped donors, approximately 84% clustered with self-reported Caucasian donors.

There are 12 residues in the CDR3. The ends were cut back, 8 bases at V and 0 bases at J, with 9 bases in the middle. Per germline, CDR1 GTSNPN and CDR2 SVGIG (reference sequence). The PCR contained 60 Vbeta and 13 Jbeta primers. TCRdb's table, derived via immunoSEQ multiplex PCR, lists solely in-frame clones and lacks some. The table shows around 150,000 clones, with 70% to 80% occurring only once. This sequence joins TRBV30 and TRBJ2-3, with a weak D call TRBD1 (6 bases). This TCR was sampled from a man in his forties in good health and CMV-seropositive. Sample: PBMCs. In nucleotides, the CDR3 is TGTGCCCTGGACAGTAGCACAGATACGCAGTATTTT. Translation gives CALDSSTDTQYF.